This record covers a single TCR beta chain. The antigen is unknown. Carrying UMI labels, the TRB cDNA libraries were prepared through 5' RACE. For each CDR3 protein, TCRdb gives one entry from its re-call of the 5' RACE reads, without DNA. The repertoire table contains about 84,000 distinct CDR3 sequences. Naive CD8+ T cells carried a CD45RO-CCR7+CD27+CD95- phenotype. The sample belongs to a study of CXCR3-negative and CXCR3-positive naive CD8 T cells. Study findings and constraints: TRB CDR3 properties indicated TCR strength, while surface CD5 was similar across naive subsets. CXCR3-negative naive cells had less hydrophobic TRB CDR3s than did CXCR3-positive naive cells.

CDR3 length equals 13 residues. Germline CDR1 is SGHDN and CDR2 is FVKESK. The source material was naive CXCR3+ CD8+ T cells from blood. Specified subset: CD45RO-CCR7+CD27+CD95- naive CD8+ T cells expressing CXCR3 (TNR3+). The genes are TRBV14 and TRBJ1-6. This TCR came from a human donor in good health. Some clones in this sample may be carry-over from other donors' samples. The CDR3 region is CASGGPLNSPLHF.